This TCR beta chain stems from a study of technical replicates of blood from a handful of donors. Method: immunoSEQ multiplex PCR; TCRdb's copy keeps in-frame clones and lacks some. The sample contains under 75,000 clones, 80% to 95% of which appear only once. With 3 bases clipped from V and 5 bases from J, the junction kept 9 bases outside the gene matches. From germline, CDR1 is LGHNT and CDR2 FRNRAP. There are 16 residues in the CDR3. The source material was PBMCs. The sequence was obtained from a human donor in good health. Some clones in this sample may be carry-over from other donors' samples. This chain uses TRBV12-5 with TRBJ1-1, with 10 bases matching TRBD1. The CDR3 bases are TGTGCTAGTGGTTTCTCGACAGGGGGCGAAAGAACTGAAGCTTTCTTT. Amino acid sequence: CASGFSTGGERTEAFF.